The T cell receptor (beta chain) under discussion was sequenced for a study of quantifying T cell responses using KT2 cells. Study in general: Reverse transcription used primers in the TCR alpha and beta constant regions.

The cDNA 3' end received a ligated oligonucleotide with a UMI. The first PCR ran 3 to 5 cycles with an equimolar RC1.1 and RC1.2 beta primer mix. Using its own MiXCR run on the UMI-ligation and nested PCR reads, TCRdb lists one record per CDR3 protein. The table has tens of thousands of distinct CDR3 sequences, roughly 11% seen once. The CDR3 is 15 amino acids. Germline V gives CDR1 SNHLY, CDR2 FYNNEI. The trim removed 2 bases at V and 5 bases at J, leaving 5 bases unmatched. There are a few counts of this clonotype. Known numbers of the T cell clone KT2 were added to PBMC. A range of KT2-to-PBMC ratios was made using fixed PBMC numbers.

The chain carries TRBV2 and TRBJ2-3, with TRBD2 matching over 9 bases. The sequence was collected from a human donor. The sequenced sample was PBMCs spiked with cells of the T cell clone KT2. CDR3 amino acids: CASSEFAGGQDTQYF. The DNA of the CDR3 is TGTGCCAGCAGTGAATTTGCGGGGGGGCAAGATACGCAGTATTTT. Complete variable domain (other parts from reference TRBV2 and TRBJ2-3): EPEVTQTPSHQVTQMGQEVILRCVPISNHLYFYWYRQILGQKVEFLVSFYNNEISEKSEIFDDQFSVERPDGSNFTLKIRSTKLEDSAMYFCASSEFAGGQDTQYFGPGTRLTVL.